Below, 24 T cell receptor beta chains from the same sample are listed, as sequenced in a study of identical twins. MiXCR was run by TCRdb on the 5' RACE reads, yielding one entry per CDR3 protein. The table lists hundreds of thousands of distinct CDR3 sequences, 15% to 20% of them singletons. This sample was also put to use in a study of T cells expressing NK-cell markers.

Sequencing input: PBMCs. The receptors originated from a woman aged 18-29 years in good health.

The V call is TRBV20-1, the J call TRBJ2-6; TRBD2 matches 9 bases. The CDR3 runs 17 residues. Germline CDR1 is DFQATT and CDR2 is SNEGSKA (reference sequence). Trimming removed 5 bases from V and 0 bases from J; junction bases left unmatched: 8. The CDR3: CSALSGGTLSGANVLTF. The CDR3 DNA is TGCAGTGCTCTAAGCGGGGGGACCCTCTCTGGGGCCAACGTCCTGACTTTC.

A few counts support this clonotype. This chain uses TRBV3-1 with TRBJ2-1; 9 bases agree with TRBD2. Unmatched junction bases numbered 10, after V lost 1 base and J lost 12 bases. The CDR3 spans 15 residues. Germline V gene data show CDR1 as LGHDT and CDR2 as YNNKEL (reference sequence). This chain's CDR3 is CASSQGPSGTLGQFF. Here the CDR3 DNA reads TGTGCCAGCAGCCAAGGCCCTAGCGGGACTCTCGGGCAGTTCTTC.

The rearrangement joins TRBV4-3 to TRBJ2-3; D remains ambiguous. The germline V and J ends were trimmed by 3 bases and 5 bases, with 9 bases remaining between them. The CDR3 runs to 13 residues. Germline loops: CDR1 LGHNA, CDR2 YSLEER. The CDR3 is CASSHTDGDTQYF. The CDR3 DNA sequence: TGCGCCAGCAGCCACACGGACGGAGATACGCAGTATTTT.

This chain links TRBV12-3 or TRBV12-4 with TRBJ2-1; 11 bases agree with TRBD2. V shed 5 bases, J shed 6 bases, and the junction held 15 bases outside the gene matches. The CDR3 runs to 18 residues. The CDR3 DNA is TGTGCCAGCAGTCTGGGACTAGCGGACCGACCAGATAGCAATGAGCAGTTCTTC. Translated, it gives CASSLGLADRPDSNEQFF.

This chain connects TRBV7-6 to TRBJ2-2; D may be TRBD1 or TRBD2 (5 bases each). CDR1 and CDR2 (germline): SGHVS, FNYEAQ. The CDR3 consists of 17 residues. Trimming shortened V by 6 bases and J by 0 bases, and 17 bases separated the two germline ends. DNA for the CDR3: TGTGCCAGCAGGGAAACTCTGGGACCCACGAACACCGGGGAGCTGTTTTTT. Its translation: CASRETLGPTNTGELFF.

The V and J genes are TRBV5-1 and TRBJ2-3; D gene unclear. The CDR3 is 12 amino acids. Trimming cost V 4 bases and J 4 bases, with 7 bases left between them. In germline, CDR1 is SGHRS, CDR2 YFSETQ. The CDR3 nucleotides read TGCGCCAGCAGCACAACTTCAGATACGCAGTATTTT. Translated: CASSTTSDTQYF.

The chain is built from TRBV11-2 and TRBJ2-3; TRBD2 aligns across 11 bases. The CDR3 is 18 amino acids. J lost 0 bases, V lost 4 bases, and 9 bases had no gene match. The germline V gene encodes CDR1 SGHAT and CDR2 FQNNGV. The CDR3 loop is CASSSPDWTSGSTDTQYF. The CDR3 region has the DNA TGTGCCAGCAGCTCCCCGGACTGGACTAGCGGGAGCACAGATACGCAGTATTTT.

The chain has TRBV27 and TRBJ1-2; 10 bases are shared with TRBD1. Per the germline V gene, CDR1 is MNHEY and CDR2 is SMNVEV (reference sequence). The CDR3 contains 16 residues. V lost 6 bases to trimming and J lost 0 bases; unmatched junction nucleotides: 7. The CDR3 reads CASSRDRGYSNYGYTF. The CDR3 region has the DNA TGTGCCAGCAGCCGGGACAGGGGTTATTCTAACTATGGCTACACCTTC.

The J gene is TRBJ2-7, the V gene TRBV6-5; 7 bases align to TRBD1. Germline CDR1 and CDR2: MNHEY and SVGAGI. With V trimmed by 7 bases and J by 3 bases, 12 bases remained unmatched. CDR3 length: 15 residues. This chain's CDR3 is CASISGQAGRYEQYF. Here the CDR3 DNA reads TGTGCCAGCATTTCCGGACAGGCTGGCCGCTACGAGCAGTACTTC.

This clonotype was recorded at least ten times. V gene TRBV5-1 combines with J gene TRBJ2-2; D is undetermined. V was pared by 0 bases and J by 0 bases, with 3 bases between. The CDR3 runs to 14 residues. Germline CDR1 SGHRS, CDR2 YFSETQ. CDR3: CASSLDANTGELFF. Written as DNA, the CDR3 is TGCGCCAGCAGCTTGGACGCGAACACCGGGGAGCTGTTTTTT.

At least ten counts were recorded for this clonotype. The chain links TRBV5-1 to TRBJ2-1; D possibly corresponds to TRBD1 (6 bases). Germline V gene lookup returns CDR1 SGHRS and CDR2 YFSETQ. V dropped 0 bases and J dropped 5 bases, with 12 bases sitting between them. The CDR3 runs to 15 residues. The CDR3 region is CASSLGQGTHNEQFF. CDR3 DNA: TGCGCCAGCAGCTTGGGTCAGGGGACCCACAATGAGCAGTTCTTC.

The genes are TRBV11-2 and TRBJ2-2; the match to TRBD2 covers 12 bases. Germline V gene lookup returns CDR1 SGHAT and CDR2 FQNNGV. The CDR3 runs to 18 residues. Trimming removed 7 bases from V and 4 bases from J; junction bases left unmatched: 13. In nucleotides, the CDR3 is TGTGCCAGCACCCCGTGGCTAGCGGGGGGGCGCGGCACCGGGGAGCTGTTTTTT. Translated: CASTPWLAGGRGTGELFF.

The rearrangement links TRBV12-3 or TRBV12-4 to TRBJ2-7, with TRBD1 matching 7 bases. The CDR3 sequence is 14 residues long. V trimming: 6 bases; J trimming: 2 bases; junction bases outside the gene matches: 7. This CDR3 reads CASRGRDSPYEQYF. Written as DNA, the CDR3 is TGTGCCAGCAGGGGCCGGGACAGTCCCTACGAGCAGTACTTC.

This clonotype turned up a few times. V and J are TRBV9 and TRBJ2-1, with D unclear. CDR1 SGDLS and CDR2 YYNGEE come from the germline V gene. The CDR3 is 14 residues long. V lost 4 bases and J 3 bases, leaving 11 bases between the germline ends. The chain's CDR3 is CASSPSSYYNEQFF. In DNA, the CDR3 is TGTGCCAGCAGCCCCTCCTCTTACTACAATGAGCAGTTCTTC.

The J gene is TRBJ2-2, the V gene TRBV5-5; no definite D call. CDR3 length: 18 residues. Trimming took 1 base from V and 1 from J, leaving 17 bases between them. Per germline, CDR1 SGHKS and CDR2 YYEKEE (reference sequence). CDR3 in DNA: TGTGCCAGCAGCTTGCGTTACGGTGGCAGGTTGAACACCGGGGAGCTGTTTTTT. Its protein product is CASSLRYGGRLNTGELFF. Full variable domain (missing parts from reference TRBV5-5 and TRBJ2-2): DAGVTQSPTHLIKTRGQQVTLRCSPISGHKSVSWYQQVLGQGPQFIFQYYEKEERGRGNFPDRFSARQFPNYSSELNVNALLLGDSALYLCASSLRYGGRLNTGELFFGEGSRLTVL.

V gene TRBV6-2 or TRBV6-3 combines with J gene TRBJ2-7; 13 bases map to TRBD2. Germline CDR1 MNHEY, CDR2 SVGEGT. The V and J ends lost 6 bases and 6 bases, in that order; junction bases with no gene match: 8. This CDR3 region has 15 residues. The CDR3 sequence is CASSPGLAGASEQYF. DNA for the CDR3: TGTGCCAGCAGCCCCGGACTAGCGGGGGCCTCCGAGCAGTACTTC.

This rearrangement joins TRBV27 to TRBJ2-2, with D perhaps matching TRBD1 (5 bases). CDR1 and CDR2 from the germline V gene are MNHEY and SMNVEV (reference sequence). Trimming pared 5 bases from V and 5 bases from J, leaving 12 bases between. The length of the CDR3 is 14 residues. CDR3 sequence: CASSVQGKTGELFF. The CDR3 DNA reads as TGTGCCAGCAGTGTTCAGGGCAAAACCGGGGAGCTGTTTTTT.

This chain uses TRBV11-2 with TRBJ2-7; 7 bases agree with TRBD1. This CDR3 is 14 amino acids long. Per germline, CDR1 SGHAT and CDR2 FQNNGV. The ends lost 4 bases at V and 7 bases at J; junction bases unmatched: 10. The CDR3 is CASSSVQGMGEQYF. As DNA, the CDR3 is TGTGCCAGCAGCTCCGTACAGGGGATGGGGGAGCAGTACTTC.

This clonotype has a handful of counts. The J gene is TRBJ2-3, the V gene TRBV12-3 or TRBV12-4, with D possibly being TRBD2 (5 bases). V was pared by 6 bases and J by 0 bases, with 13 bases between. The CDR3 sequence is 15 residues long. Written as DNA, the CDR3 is TGTGCCAGCAGCTTTCTGGACTCTAGCACAGATACGCAGTATTTT. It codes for CASSFLDSSTDTQYF.

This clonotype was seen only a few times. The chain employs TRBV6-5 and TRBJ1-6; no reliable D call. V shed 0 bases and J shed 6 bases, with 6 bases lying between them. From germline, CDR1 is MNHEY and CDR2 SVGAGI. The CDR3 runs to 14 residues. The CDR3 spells CASSYSGGNSPLHF. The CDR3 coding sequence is TGTGCCAGCAGTTACTCTGGCGGTAATTCACCCCTCCACTTT.

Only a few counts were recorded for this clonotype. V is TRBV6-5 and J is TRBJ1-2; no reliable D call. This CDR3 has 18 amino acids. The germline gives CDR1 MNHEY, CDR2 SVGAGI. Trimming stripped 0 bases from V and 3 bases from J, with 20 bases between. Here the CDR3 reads CASSYSRAAGGEHYGYTF. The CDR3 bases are TGTGCCAGCAGTTACTCGAGGGCTGCGGGAGGAGAGCACTATGGCTACACCTTC.

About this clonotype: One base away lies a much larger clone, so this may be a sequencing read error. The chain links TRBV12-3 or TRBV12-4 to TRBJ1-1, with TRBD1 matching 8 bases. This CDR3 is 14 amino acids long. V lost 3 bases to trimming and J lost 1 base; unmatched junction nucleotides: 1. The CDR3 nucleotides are TGTGCCAGCAGTTTCGACAGGGGGAACACTGAAGCTTTCTTT. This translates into CASSFDRGNTEAFF.

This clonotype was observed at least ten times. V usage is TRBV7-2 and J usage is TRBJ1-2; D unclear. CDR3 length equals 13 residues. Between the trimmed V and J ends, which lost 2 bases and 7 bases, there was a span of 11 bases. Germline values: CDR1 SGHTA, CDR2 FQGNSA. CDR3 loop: CASSLSGLFGYTF. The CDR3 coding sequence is TGTGCCAGCAGCTTATCTGGGCTTTTTGGCTACACCTTC. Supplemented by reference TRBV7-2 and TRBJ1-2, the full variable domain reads GAGVSQSPSNKVTEKGKDVELRCDPISGHTALYWYRQSLGQGLEFLIYFQGNSAPDKSGLPSDRFSAERTGGSVSTLTIQRTQQEDSAVYLCASSLSGLFGYTFGSGTRLTVV.

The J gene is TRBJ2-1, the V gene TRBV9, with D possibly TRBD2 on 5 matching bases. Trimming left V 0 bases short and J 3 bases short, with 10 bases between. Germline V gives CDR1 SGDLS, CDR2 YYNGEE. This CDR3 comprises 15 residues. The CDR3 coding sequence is TGTGCCAGCAGCGTAGAAAGCGGAAGCTACAATGAGCAGTTCTTC. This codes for CASSVESGSYNEQFF.